This is a list of T cell receptor beta chains from one sample in a study of T cell changes during pregnancy in multiple sclerosis. The data were produced by immunoSEQ multiplex PCR, yet TCRdb's version contains in-frame clones alone and is incomplete. This sample has 30,000 to 45,000 clones, with around 92% found just once. Sequencing input: PBMCs (not recorded whether the cells were cultured). These receptors all stem from a female donor with multiple sclerosis, enrolled in a pregnancy study. CDR3s include the opening cysteine and the closing phenylalanine or tryptophan. Each record gives: V gene, D gene, J gene, clone size, CDR3 DNA, CDR3 protein. A D gene is named only where the DNA matches it firmly. Size is stated for part of the rows, as once, few or many counts, or as a class when the clone is expanded.

V: TRBV6-6
D: .
J: TRBJ2-5
size: .
DNA: TGTGCCAGCAGTTTAGGACAGAATCAAGAGACCCAGTACTTC
CDR3: CASSLGQNQETQYF

V: TRBV9
D: .
J: TRBJ2-5
size: once
DNA: TGTGCCAGCAGCGTAGGTGAACCGCAAGAGACCCAGTACTTC
CDR3: CASSVGEPQETQYF

V: TRBV5-1
D: TRBD2
J: TRBJ2-7
size: .
DNA: TGCGCCAGCAGCTTGGTGGCGGGAGCCACCTACGAGCAGTACTTC
CDR3: CASSLVAGATYEQYF

V: TRBV10-3
D: TRBD2
J: TRBJ2-1
size: .
DNA: TGTGCCATCAGTGAGTCCGGCGGGAGAACCTACAATGAGCAGTTCTTC
CDR3: CAISESGGRTYNEQFF

V: TRBV20-1
D: .
J: TRBJ2-5
size: .
DNA: TGCAGTGCTAGCCCCACGGAGACCCAGTACTTC
CDR3: CSASPTETQYF

V: TRBV4-2
D: .
J: TRBJ1-5
size: .
DNA: TGTGCCAGCAGCCCCGGACAAGTCAATCAGCCCCAGCATTTT
CDR3: CASSPGQVNQPQHF

V: TRBV4-1
D: .
J: TRBJ2-7
size: .
DNA: TGCGCCAGCAGCCCTTCGGGATGGGCAGGTTGGGGTGGGGAACGGGGCGAGCAGTACTTC
CDR3: CASSPSGWAGWGGERGEQYF

V: TRBV28
D: TRBD1
J: TRBJ1-2
size: .
DNA: TGTGCCAGCAGACAGGGGGACTATGGCTACACCTTC
CDR3: CASRQGDYGYTF

V: TRBV6-1
D: .
J: TRBJ2-4
size: .
DNA: TGTGCCAGCAGTGACAGGGTTGACATTCAGTACTTC
CDR3: CASSDRVDIQYF

V: TRBV28
D: .
J: TRBJ2-7
size: .
DNA: TGTGCCAGCAGTTTAGACGGGAGATACGAGCAGTACTTC
CDR3: CASSLDGRYEQYF

V: TRBV30
D: TRBD2
J: TRBJ2-1
size: .
DNA: TGTGCCTGGAGGGCTGGGAGGGAGCACTACAATGAGCAGTTCTTC
CDR3: CAWRAGREHYNEQFF

V: TRBV2
D: TRBD1
J: TRBJ1-5
size: .
DNA: TGTGCCAGCATCCGGGACAGGGGGAGGGAGCCCCAGCATTTT
CDR3: CASIRDRGREPQHF

V: TRBV18
D: TRBD2
J: TRBJ2-1
size: .
DNA: TGTGCCAGCTCACCCGGACTAGCGATGGGCAATGAGCAGTTCTTC
CDR3: CASSPGLAMGNEQFF

V: TRBV19
D: TRBD2
J: TRBJ2-3
size: .
DNA: TGTGCCAGTAGTATCAATCGCGGGGGGAGGCCCCAGCTGGCGGATACGCAGTATTTT
CDR3: CASSINRGGRPQLADTQYF

V: TRBV5-1
D: .
J: TRBJ1-1
size: .
DNA: TGCGCCAGCAGCTTGGGGGCAGGGCAGAACACTGAAGCTTTCTTT
CDR3: CASSLGAGQNTEAFF

V: TRBV7-2
D: .
J: TRBJ1-4
size: .
DNA: TGTGCCAGCAGCCCCGGGACCACCGAAGGAAAACTGTTTTTT
CDR3: CASSPGTTEGKLFF

V: TRBV19
D: .
J: TRBJ2-6
size: .
DNA: TGTGCCAGTAGTACCGGAAGTAGGGGTCTCGGATCTGGGGCCAACGTCCTGACTTTC
CDR3: CASSTGSRGLGSGANVLTF

V: TRBV30
D: .
J: TRBJ1-3
size: .
DNA: TGTGCCTGGAGAATAGTCGGGGTTGGAAACACCATATATTTT
CDR3: CAWRIVGVGNTIYF

V: TRBV11-2
D: TRBD2
J: TRBJ2-1
size: .
DNA: TGTGCCAGCAGCTCGAAAGCCCCTAGCGGGAGGCTCGACAATGAGCAGTTCTTC
CDR3: CASSSKAPSGRLDNEQFF

V: TRBV18
D: .
J: TRBJ2-3
size: .
DNA: TGTGCCAGCTCCCTAGGCAGGGAGAGTACAGATACGCAGTATTTT
CDR3: CASSLGRESTDTQYF

V: TRBV11-2
D: TRBD2
J: TRBJ2-5
size: .
DNA: TGTGCCAGCAGCTCTAGCGGTTGGAACCAAGAGACCCAGTACTTC
CDR3: CASSSSGWNQETQYF

V: TRBV7-9
D: .
J: TRBJ2-5
size: .
DNA: TGTGCCAGCAGCTTAGCGCTGTCGGGGGCCAGGACAGAGACCCAGTACTTC
CDR3: CASSLALSGARTETQYF

V: TRBV7-2
D: TRBD2
J: TRBJ2-1
size: .
DNA: TGTGCCAGCAGGCGCCGGGGGGAACCCTACAATGAGCAGTTCTTC
CDR3: CASRRRGEPYNEQFF

V: TRBV5-1
D: TRBD2
J: TRBJ2-2
size: .
DNA: TGCGCCAGCAGACTAGCGGGATTTACCGGGGAGCTGTTTTTT
CDR3: CASRLAGFTGELFF

V: TRBV14
D: TRBD2
J: TRBJ2-2
size: .
DNA: TGTGCCAGCCGACTAGCGGCATACACCGGGGAGCTGTTTTTT
CDR3: CASRLAAYTGELFF

V: TRBV10-3
D: .
J: TRBJ1-2
size: .
DNA: TGTGCCATCAGTGAGTCGCGGGGTACCACCTATGGCTACACCTTC
CDR3: CAISESRGTTYGYTF

V: TRBV18
D: .
J: TRBJ2-7
size: .
DNA: TGTGCCAGCTCACCAAGTGAAGCCTTTACCTACGAGCAGTACTTC
CDR3: CASSPSEAFTYEQYF

V: TRBV28
D: TRBD1
J: TRBJ2-7
size: once
DNA: TGTGCCAGCAGCGCCGGGACAGGGAGCTCCTACGAGCAGTACTTC
CDR3: CASSAGTGSSYEQYF

V: TRBV5-6
D: .
J: TRBJ1-6
size: .
DNA: TGTGCCAGCAGCTTCCCCACGGGTCACCCGAGCTCCTATAATTCACCCCTCCACTTT
CDR3: CASSFPTGHPSSYNSPLHF

V: TRBV6-5
D: .
J: TRBJ2-1
size: .
DNA: TGTGCCAGCAGTTACCTGCGGGAATTCAATGAGCAGTTCTTC
CDR3: CASSYLREFNEQFF

V: TRBV27
D: .
J: TRBJ1-1
size: .
DNA: TGTGCCAGCAGTATAGGGACACCCCCGGCCAGTGAAGCTTTCTTT
CDR3: CASSIGTPPASEAFF

V: TRBV28
D: .
J: TRBJ2-7
size: .
DNA: TGTGCCAGCAGTCCCGCCGAGACAGTTTACGAGCAGTACTTC
CDR3: CASSPAETVYEQYF

V: TRBV5-1
D: .
J: TRBJ1-5
size: few
DNA: TGCGCCAGCAGCTTGGACCCTTCTGGCAATCAGCCCCAGCATTTT
CDR3: CASSLDPSGNQPQHF

V: TRBV6-5
D: TRBD2
J: TRBJ2-3
size: .
DNA: TGTGCCAGCAGTCCGGGACTACGTAACACAGATACGCAGTATTTT
CDR3: CASSPGLRNTDTQYF

V: TRBV7-3
D: .
J: TRBJ2-7
size: .
DNA: TGTGCCAGCAGCTATGGGGGAGCGGACTACGAGCAGTACTTC
CDR3: CASSYGGADYEQYF

V: TRBV6-6
D: TRBD2
J: TRBJ2-1
size: .
DNA: TGTGCCAGTACGGGGAAGGGCGGGAGCTCCTACAATGAGCAGTTCTTC
CDR3: CASTGKGGSSYNEQFF

V: TRBV5-5
D: .
J: TRBJ1-3
size: .
DNA: TGTGCCAGCAGCTTGGCTTGGCAGGGTGGGTCTGGAAACACCATATATTTT
CDR3: CASSLAWQGGSGNTIYF

V: TRBV5-1
D: TRBD1
J: TRBJ1-2
size: .
DNA: TGCGCCAGCAGCTCCGGACAGGCTAACTATGGCTACACCTTC
CDR3: CASSSGQANYGYTF

V: TRBV4-2
D: TRBD2
J: TRBJ2-1
size: .
DNA: TGTGCCAGCAGCCAAGCTGAGGGAGGGCCGGGCAATGAGCAGTTCTTC
CDR3: CASSQAEGGPGNEQFF

V: TRBV27
D: TRBD1
J: TRBJ2-1
size: .
DNA: TGTGCCAGTTGCCAGGGGGCCCACCTCTACAATGAGCAGTTCTTC
CDR3: CASCQGAHLYNEQFF

V: TRBV11-2
D: .
J: TRBJ2-5
size: .
DNA: TGTGCCAGCGGTAACAGGGTACCCCCAGAGACCCAGTACTTC
CDR3: CASGNRVPPETQYF

V: TRBV4-3
D: .
J: TRBJ2-7
size: .
DNA: TGCGCCAGCAGCCAATCAGGCGGCCTCACCTACGAGCAGTACTTC
CDR3: CASSQSGGLTYEQYF

V: TRBV11-2
D: TRBD1
J: TRBJ1-2
size: .
DNA: TGTGCCAGCAGCTTAGTGGGTGGGACAGGGGTATATGGCTACACCTTC
CDR3: CASSLVGGTGVYGYTF

V: TRBV7-7
D: .
J: TRBJ2-2
size: .
DNA: TGTGCCAGCAGCTTAGGCCTTCCGAACACCGGGGAGCTGTTTTTT
CDR3: CASSLGLPNTGELFF

V: TRBV7-2
D: TRBD1
J: TRBJ2-7
size: .
DNA: TGTGCCAGCAGCTCGGACAGGGTCTACGAGCAGTACTTC
CDR3: CASSSDRVYEQYF

V: TRBV6-6
D: TRBD1
J: TRBJ1-2
size: .
DNA: TGTGCCAGCAGTTATATGTCGGAACAGGGGGAAGATGGCTACACCTTC
CDR3: CASSYMSEQGEDGYTF

V: TRBV27
D: .
J: TRBJ1-2
size: .
DNA: TGTGCCAGCAGATTACATGGTGTGACAGGCGATGGCTACACCTTC
CDR3: CASRLHGVTGDGYTF

V: TRBV19
D: .
J: TRBJ2-1
size: .
DNA: TGTGCCAGTAGTATCGACTGGAGCTCCTACAATGAGCAGTTCTTC
CDR3: CASSIDWSSYNEQFF

V: TRBV6-8
D: .
J: TRBJ2-5
size: .
DNA: TGTGCCAGCACCCCAGCGGGTAACCAAGAGACCCAGTACTTC
CDR3: CASTPAGNQETQYF

V: TRBV19
D: .
J: TRBJ1-1
size: .
DNA: TGTGCCAGTAGTATGAGTAAAAAGACTGAAGCTTTCTTT
CDR3: CASSMSKKTEAFF

V: TRBV5-4
D: .
J: TRBJ2-1
size: .
DNA: TGTGCCAGCAGCTTGGATCCTGGGAACTCCTACAATGAGCAGTTCTTC
CDR3: CASSLDPGNSYNEQFF

V: TRBV6-1
D: .
J: TRBJ1-5
size: .
DNA: TGTGCCAGCAGTCCCCAGGGATCGGGCAATCAGCCCCAGCATTTT
CDR3: CASSPQGSGNQPQHF

V: TRBV5-1
D: TRBD1
J: TRBJ1-1
size: .
DNA: TGCGCCAGCAGCTCGGACAGGGGAATGAACACTGAAGCTTTCTTT
CDR3: CASSSDRGMNTEAFF

V: TRBV20-1
D: .
J: TRBJ2-5
size: .
DNA: TGCCCCCCGAGGGAGACTCAGTACTTC
CDR3: CPPRETQYF

V: TRBV5-1
D: TRBD2
J: TRBJ2-1
size: .
DNA: TGCGCCAGCAGCTTGGCGGGACTAGCAAACTACAATGAGCAGTTCTTC
CDR3: CASSLAGLANYNEQFF

V: TRBV4-2
D: TRBD1
J: TRBJ1-2
size: .
DNA: TGTGCCAGCAGCCAAGATGGACAGGCGGCTAACTATGGCTACACCTTC
CDR3: CASSQDGQAANYGYTF

V: TRBV2
D: .
J: TRBJ2-5
size: .
DNA: TGTGCCAGCAGTGAAGACAGTGGCGTGACCCAGTACTTC
CDR3: CASSEDSGVTQYF

V: TRBV5-1
D: TRBD1
J: TRBJ2-1
size: once
DNA: TGCGCCAGCAGCCTACAGGGGTCCCCTTACAATGAGCAGTTCTTC
CDR3: CASSLQGSPYNEQFF

V: TRBV5-1
D: TRBD1
J: TRBJ2-1
size: .
DNA: TGCGCCAGCAGCTTTCAGGGGGCTACCTACAATGAGCAGTTCTTC
CDR3: CASSFQGATYNEQFF

V: TRBV30
D: .
J: TRBJ1-1
size: .
DNA: TGTGCCTGGAGTTGGGGGAACACTGAAGCTTTCTTT
CDR3: CAWSWGNTEAFF